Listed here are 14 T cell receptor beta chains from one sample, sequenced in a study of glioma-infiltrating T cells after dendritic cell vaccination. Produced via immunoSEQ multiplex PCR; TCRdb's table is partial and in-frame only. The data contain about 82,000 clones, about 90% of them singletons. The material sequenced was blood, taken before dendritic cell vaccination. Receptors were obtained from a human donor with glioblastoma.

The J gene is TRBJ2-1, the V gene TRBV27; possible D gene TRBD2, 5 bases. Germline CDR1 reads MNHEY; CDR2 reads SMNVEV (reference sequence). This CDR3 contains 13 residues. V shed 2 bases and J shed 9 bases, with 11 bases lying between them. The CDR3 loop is CASSLSSSLEQFF. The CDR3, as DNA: TGTGCCAGCAGTTTAAGTTCTAGCCTTGAGCAGTTCTTC.

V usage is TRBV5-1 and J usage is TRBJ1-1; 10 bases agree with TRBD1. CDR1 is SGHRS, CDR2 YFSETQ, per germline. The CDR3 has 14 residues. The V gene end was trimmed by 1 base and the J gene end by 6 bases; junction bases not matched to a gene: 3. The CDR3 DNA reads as TGCGCCAGCAGCTTGACGGGACAGGGGCCTGAAGCTTTCTTT. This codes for CASSLTGQGPEAFF.

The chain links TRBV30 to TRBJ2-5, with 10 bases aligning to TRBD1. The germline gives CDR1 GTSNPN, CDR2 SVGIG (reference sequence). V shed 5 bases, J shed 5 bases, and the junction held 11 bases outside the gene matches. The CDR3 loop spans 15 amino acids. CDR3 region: CAWGDRDRGGETQYF. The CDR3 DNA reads TGTGCCTGGGGGGACCGGGACAGGGGAGGGGAGACCCAGTACTTC. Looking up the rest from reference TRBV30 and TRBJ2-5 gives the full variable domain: SQTIHQWPATLVQPVGSPLSLECTVEGTSNPNLYWYRQAAGRGLQLLFYSVGIGQISSEVPQNLSASRPQDRQFILSSKKLLLSDSGFYLCAWGDRDRGGETQYFGPGTRLLVL.

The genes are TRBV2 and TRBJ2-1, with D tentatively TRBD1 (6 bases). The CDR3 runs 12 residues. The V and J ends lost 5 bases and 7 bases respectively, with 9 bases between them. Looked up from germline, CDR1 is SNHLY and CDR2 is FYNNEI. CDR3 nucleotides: TGTGCCAGCAGTAAAACAGGGAATGAGCAGTTCTTC. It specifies CASSKTGNEQFF. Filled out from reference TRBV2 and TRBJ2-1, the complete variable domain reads EPEVTQTPSHQVTQMGQEVILRCVPISNHLYFYWYRQILGQKVEFLVSFYNNEISEKSEIFDDQFSVERPDGSNFTLKIRSTKLEDSAMYFCASSKTGNEQFFGPGTRLTVL.

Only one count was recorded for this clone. In DNA form, the CDR3 reads TGTGCCAGCAGCCAACCCGGGACTAGTTACAATGAGCAGTTCTTC. Translation gives CASSQPGTSYNEQFF. V usage is TRBV14 and J usage is TRBJ2-1, with TRBD2 matching over 8 bases. Germline V CDR1 and CDR2: SGHDN, FVKESK. The CDR3 is made up of 15 amino acids. Unmatched junction bases numbered 4, after V lost 2 bases and J lost 4 bases.

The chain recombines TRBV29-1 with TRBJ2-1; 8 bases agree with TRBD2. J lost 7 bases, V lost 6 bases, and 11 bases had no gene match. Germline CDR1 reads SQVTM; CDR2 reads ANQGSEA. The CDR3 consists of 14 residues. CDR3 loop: CSVTGTRGLNEQFF. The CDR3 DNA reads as TGCAGCGTGACCGGGACTAGGGGTTTGAATGAGCAGTTCTTC.

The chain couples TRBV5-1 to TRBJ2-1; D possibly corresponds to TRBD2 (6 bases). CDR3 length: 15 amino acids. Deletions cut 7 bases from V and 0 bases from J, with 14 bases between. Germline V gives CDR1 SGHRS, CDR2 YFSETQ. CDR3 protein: CASRLSGGSYNEQFF. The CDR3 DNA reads TGCGCCAGCCGCCTTAGCGGTGGCTCCTACAATGAGCAGTTCTTC.

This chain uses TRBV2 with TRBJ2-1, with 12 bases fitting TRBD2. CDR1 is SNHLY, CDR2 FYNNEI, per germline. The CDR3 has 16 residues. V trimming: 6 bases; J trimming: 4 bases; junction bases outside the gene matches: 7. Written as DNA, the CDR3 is TGTGCCAGCAGGGGGACTAGCGGGCACAGTTACAATGAGCAGTTCTTC. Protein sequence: CASRGTSGHSYNEQFF.

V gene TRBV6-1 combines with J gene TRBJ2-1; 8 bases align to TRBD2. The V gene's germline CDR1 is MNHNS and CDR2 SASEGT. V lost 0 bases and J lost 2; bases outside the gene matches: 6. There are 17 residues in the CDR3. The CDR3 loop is CASSEALRGGAYNEQFF. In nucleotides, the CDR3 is TGTGCCAGCAGTGAAGCGCTTCGGGGGGGAGCCTACAATGAGCAGTTCTTC.

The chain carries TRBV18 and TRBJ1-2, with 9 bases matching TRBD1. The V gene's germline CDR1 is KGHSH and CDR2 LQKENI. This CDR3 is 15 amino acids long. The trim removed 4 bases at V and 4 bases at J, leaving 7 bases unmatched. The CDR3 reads CASSLLQGAVYGYTF. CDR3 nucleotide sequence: TGTGCCAGCTCACTCTTACAGGGGGCGGTCTATGGCTACACCTTC.

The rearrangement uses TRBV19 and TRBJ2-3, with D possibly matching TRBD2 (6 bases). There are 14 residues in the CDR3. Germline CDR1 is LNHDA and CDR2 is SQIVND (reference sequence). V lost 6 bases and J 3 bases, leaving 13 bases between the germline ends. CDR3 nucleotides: TGTGCCAGTAGGGCGGGGCTTCAGACAGATACGCAGTATTTT. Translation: CASRAGLQTDTQYF.

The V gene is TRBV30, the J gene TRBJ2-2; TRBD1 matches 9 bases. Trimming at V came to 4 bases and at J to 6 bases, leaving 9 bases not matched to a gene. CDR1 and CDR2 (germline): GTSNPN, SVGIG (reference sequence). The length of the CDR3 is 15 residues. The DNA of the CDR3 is TGTGCCTGGACCGATGTGACAGGGGGATCCGGGGAGCTGTTTTTT. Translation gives CAWTDVTGGSGELFF.

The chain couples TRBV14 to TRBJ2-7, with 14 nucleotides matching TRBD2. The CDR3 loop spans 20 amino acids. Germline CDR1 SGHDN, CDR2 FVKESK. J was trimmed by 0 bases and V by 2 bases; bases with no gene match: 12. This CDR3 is CASSQIPGTSGGLSSYEQYF. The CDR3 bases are TGTGCCAGCAGCCAAATCCCCGGGACTAGCGGGGGCCTCAGCTCCTACGAGCAGTACTTC.

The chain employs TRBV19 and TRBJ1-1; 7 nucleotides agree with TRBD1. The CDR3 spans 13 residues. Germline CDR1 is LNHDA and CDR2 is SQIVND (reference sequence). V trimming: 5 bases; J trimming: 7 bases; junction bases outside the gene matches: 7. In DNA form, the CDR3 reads TGTGCCAGTAGTCCCCAGGGGGGATATGAAGCTTTCTTT. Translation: CASSPQGGYEAFF. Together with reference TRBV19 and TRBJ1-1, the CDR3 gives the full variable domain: DGGITQSPKYLFRKEGQNVTLSCEQNLNHDAMYWYRQDPGQGLRLIYYSQIVNDFQKGDIAEGYSVSREKKESFPLTVTSAQKNPTAFYLCASSPQGGYEAFFGQGTRLTVV.